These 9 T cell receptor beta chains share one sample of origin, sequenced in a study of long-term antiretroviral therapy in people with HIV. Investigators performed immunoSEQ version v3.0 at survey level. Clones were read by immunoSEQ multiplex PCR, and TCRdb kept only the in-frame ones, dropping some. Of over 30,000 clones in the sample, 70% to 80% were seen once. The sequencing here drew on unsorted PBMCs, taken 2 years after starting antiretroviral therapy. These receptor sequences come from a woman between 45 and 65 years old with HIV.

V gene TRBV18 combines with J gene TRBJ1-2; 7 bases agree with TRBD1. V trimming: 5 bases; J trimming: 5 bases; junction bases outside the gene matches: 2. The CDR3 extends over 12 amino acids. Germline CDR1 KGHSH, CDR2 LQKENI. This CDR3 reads CASSSQGYGYTF. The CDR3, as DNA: TGTGCCAGCTCATCACAGGGGTATGGCTACACCTTC.

In DNA form, the CDR3 reads TGTGCCAGCAGTTACTCGGGTCAGGGGAGCCACGAGCAGTACTTC. The encoded protein is CASSYSGQGSHEQYF. The chain employs TRBV6-5 and TRBJ2-7; maybe TRBD1 (6 bases). The CDR3 runs to 15 residues. Germline assignment: CDR1 MNHEY and CDR2 SVGAGI. V was cut by 0 bases and J by 5 bases, with 14 bases left in between.

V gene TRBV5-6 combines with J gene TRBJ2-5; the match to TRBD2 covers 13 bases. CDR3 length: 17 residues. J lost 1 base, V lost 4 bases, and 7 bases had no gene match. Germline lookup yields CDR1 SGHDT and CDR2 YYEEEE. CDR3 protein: CASSTPGTSGVQETQYF. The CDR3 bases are TGTGCCAGCAGCACTCCGGGGACTAGCGGGGTCCAAGAGACCCAGTACTTC. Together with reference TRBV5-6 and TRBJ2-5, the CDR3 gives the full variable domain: DAGVTQSPTHLIKTRGQQVTLRCSPKSGHDTVSWYQQALGQGPQFIFQYYEEEERQRGNFPDRFSGHQFPNYSSELNVNALLLGDSALYLCASSTPGTSGVQETQYFGPGTRLLVL.

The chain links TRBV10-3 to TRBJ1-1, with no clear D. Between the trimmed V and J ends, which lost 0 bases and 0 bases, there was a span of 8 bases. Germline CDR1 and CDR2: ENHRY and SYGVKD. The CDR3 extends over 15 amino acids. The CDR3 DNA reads TGTGCCATCAGTGAGTCTCAAGACTTGAACACTGAAGCTTTCTTT. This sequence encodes CAISESQDLNTEAFF.

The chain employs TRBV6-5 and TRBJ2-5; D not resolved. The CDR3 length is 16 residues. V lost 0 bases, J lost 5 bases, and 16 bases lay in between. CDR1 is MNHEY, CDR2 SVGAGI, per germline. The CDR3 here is CASSYSISDPPETQYF. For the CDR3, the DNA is TGTGCCAGCAGTTACTCGATTTCGGACCCACCCGAGACCCAGTACTTC.

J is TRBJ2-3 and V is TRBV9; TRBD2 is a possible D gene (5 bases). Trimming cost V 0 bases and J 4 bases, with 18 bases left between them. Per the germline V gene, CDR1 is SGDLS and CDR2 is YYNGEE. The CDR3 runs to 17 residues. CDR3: CASSVGARGSDADTQYF. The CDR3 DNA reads TGTGCCAGCAGCGTAGGTGCTCGAGGGAGTGACGCAGATACGCAGTATTTT.

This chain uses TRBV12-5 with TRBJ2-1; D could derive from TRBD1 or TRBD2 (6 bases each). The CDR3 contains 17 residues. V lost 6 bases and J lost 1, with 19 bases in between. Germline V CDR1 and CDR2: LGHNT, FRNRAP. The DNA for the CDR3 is TGTGCTAGTGGAACCACCCTACGGGGGCCTTCCTACAATGAGCAGTTCTTC. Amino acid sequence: CASGTTLRGPSYNEQFF.

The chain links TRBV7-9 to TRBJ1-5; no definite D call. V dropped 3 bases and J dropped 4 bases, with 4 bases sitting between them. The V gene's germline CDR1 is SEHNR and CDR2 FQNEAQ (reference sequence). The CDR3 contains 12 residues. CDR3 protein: CASSFTNQPQHF. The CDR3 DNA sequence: TGTGCCAGCAGCTTCACTAATCAGCCCCAGCATTTT.

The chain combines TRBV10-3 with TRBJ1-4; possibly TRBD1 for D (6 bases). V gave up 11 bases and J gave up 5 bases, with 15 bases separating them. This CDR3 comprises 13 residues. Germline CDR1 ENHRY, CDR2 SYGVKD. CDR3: CASRGDINEKLFF. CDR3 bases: TGTGCCTCCCGCGGGGACATCAATGAAAAACTGTTTTTT.